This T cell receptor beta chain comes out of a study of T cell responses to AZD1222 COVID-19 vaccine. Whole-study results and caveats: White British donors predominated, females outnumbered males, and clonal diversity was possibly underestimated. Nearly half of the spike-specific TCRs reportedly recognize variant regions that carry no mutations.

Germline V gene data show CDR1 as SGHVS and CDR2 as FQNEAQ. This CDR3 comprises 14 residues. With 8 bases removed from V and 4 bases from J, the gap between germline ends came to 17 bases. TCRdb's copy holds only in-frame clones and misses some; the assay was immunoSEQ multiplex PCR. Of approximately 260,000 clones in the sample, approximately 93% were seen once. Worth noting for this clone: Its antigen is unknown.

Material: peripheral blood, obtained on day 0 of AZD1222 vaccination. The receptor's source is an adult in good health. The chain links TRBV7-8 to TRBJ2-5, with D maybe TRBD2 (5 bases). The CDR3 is CASDALGGLETQYF. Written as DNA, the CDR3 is TGTGCCAGCGACGCTTTGGGCGGACTAGAGACCCAGTACTTC.